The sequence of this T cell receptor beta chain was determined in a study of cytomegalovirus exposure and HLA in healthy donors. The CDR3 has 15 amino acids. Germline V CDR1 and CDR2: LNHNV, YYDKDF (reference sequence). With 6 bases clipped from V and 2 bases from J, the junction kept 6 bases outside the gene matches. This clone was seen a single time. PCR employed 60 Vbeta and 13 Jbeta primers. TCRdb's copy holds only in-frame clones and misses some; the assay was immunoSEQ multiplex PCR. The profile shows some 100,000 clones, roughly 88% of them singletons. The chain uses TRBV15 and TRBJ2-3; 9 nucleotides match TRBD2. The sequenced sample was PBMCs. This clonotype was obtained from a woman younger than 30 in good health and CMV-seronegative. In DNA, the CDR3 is TGTGCCACCAGGTCGACTAGCGGACACACAGATACGCAGTATTTT. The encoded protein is CATRSTSGHTDTQYF.